Each of the 28 T cell receptor beta chains below was sequenced from the same sample in a study of early T cells in non-severe SARS-CoV-2 infection. Via MiXCR, TCRdb re-called the 5' RACE reads, giving one row per CDR3 protein. This repertoire shows tens of thousands of distinct CDR3 sequences, 9.5% to 15% found once; its top ten account for 4.5%. Sequenced input: whole blood. Every receptor here comes from an adult who was a healthcare worker with PCR-confirmed SARS-CoV-2 infection or an uninfected control (not recorded which).

The rearrangement joins TRBV13 to TRBJ2-3; possibly TRBD1 or TRBD2 for D (6 bases each). There are 12 residues in the CDR3. V was shortened by 7 bases and J by 6 bases, with 11 bases between the two germline ends. CDR1 is PRHDT, CDR2 FYEKMQ, per germline (reference sequence). Here the CDR3 DNA reads TGTGCCAGCAAGGGGGGCGCCGATACGCAGTATTTT. It encodes CASKGGADTQYF. The variable domain in full, completed from reference TRBV13 and TRBJ2-3, reads AAGVIQSPRHLIKEKRETATLKCYPIPRHDTVYWYQQGPGQDPQFLISFYEKMQSDKGSIPDRFSAQQFSDYHSELNMSSLELGDSALYFCASKGGADTQYFGPGTRLTVL.

The chain uses TRBV6-1 and TRBJ1-1; the D is unclear. The CDR3 covers 13 residues. The V and J ends lost 3 bases and 1 base respectively, with 6 bases between them. Germline values: CDR1 MNHNS, CDR2 SASEGT. CDR3 nucleotides: TGTGCCAGCAGTGAGGAGGAGAACACTGAAGCTTTCTTT. The encoded protein is CASSEEENTEAFF.

V usage is TRBV20-1 and J usage is TRBJ2-1; the match to TRBD2 covers 7 bases. The CDR3 sequence is 14 residues long. Germline loops: CDR1 DFQATT, CDR2 SNEGSKA (reference sequence). The V and J ends lost 4 bases and 6 bases, in that order; junction bases with no gene match: 9. The CDR3 region is CSAKTGDYSNEQFF. CDR3 coding DNA: TGCAGTGCTAAGACGGGGGACTACTCCAATGAGCAGTTCTTC.

This clonotype was counted between two and nine times. The chain recombines TRBV30 with TRBJ1-5; 7 bases match TRBD1. This CDR3 contains 14 residues. V lost 5 bases to trimming and J lost 0 bases; unmatched junction nucleotides: 4. Germline CDR1 and CDR2: GTSNPN and SVGIG (reference sequence). The CDR3 coding sequence is TGTGCCTGGGGGACAGAGAATAGCAATCAGCCCCAGCATTTT. This translates into CAWGTENSNQPQHF.

Only a few counts were recorded for this clonotype. The J gene is TRBJ2-1, the V gene TRBV2; 10 bases map to TRBD2. With 6 bases clipped from V and 3 bases from J, the junction kept 2 bases outside the gene matches. CDR3 size: 14 residues. From germline, CDR1 is SNHLY and CDR2 FYNNEI. CDR3 nucleotide sequence: TGTGCCAGCAGAGGACTAGCGGACTACAATGAGCAGTTCTTC. Protein product: CASRGLADYNEQFF.

The chain joins TRBV27 to TRBJ1-2; the D gene is possibly TRBD1 (6 bases). CDR1 is MNHEY, CDR2 SMNVEV, per germline (reference sequence). The CDR3 sequence is 15 residues long. The V end lost 0 bases, the J end lost 7 bases, and 15 bases lay between the germline ends. The CDR3 nucleotides are TGTGCCAGCAGTTTATCGGCAGGGGACAATGGTGGCTACACCTTC. This encodes CASSLSAGDNGGYTF.

Only a few counts were recorded for this clonotype. V is TRBV9 and J is TRBJ1-4; D ambiguous. The ends were cut back, 3 bases at V and 4 bases at J, with 7 bases in the middle. This CDR3 region has 13 residues. Germline V gene sequence: CDR1 SGDLS, CDR2 YYNGEE. The CDR3 sequence is CASSGDGNEKLFF. CDR3 sequence (DNA): TGTGCCAGCAGCGGAGACGGTAATGAAAAACTGTTTTTT.

In this sample, this clonotype turned up a few times. The chain joins TRBV9 to TRBJ1-3; D not resolved. The germline gives CDR1 SGDLS, CDR2 YYNGEE. Trimming removed 4 bases at V and 2 bases at J, with 10 bases between. This CDR3 has 14 amino acids. The chain's CDR3 is CASSSQEAGNTIYF. The CDR3 region has the DNA TGTGCCAGCAGCTCCCAGGAGGCTGGAAACACCATATATTTT.

This clonotype was counted only a few times. This chain links TRBV7-8 with TRBJ1-2; D unresolved. From germline, CDR1 is SGHVS and CDR2 FQNEAQ. The CDR3 covers 16 residues. The V gene lost 2 bases and the J gene lost 6 bases, with 19 bases spanning the gap. CDR3 nucleotides: TGTGCCAGCAGCTTATCTTGGGTCGCATCATCAAATGGCTACACCTTC. Encoded protein: CASSLSWVASSNGYTF.

In its sample, this clonotype was seen many times. This rearrangement joins TRBV4-1 to TRBJ2-7; 7 nucleotides agree with TRBD1. This CDR3 comprises 15 residues. CDR1 is MGHRA, CDR2 YSYEKL, per germline. The V and J ends lost 0 bases and 6 bases, in that order; junction bases with no gene match: 8. CDR3 DNA: TGCGCCAGCAGCCAAGACTGGACAGGCTTAGGCGAGCAGTACTTC. Protein: CASSQDWTGLGEQYF.

A note on this clonotype: A much larger clone lies one base from this, so it may be a read error. The rearrangement joins TRBV11-2 to TRBJ2-7, with TRBD2 matching over 13 bases. The CDR3 spans 15 residues. Germline V gene sequence: CDR1 SGHAT, CDR2 FQNNGV. The CDR3, as DNA: TGTGCCAGCGGCTTAGGACTAGCGGGAGTCGGGGAGCAGTACTTC. Its protein product is CASGLGLAGVGEQYF.

This clonotype was counted many times. This chain connects TRBV6-5 to TRBJ2-7; D tentatively fits TRBD1 or TRBD2 (6 bases each). The CDR3 covers 13 residues. Germline CDR1 is MNHEY and CDR2 is SVGAGI. Deletions cut 6 bases from V and 9 bases from J, with 18 bases between. DNA for the CDR3: TGTGCCAGCAGCCAATCACAGGGTAGCGGGCAGTACTTC. It translates to CASSQSQGSGQYF.

This clonotype appeared many times. The chain joins TRBV5-1 to TRBJ2-2, with TRBD2 matching 9 bases. The CDR3 loop spans 16 amino acids. The trim removed 4 bases at V and 6 bases at J, leaving 10 bases unmatched. In germline, CDR1 is SGHRS, CDR2 YFSETQ. The CDR3 region has the DNA TGCGCCAGCAGCGGCGCCGGGACTAGCACGGCCGGGGAGCTGTTTTTT. Translating gives CASSGAGTSTAGELFF.

This clonotype was observed many times. The chain recombines TRBV4-1 with TRBJ2-4; D not resolved. The CDR3 runs to 17 residues. From germline, CDR1 is MGHRA and CDR2 YSYEKL. The germline V and J ends were trimmed by 0 bases and 0 bases, with 12 bases remaining between them. CDR3 in amino acids: CASSQDGSHKAKNIQYF. CDR3 in DNA: TGCGCCAGCAGCCAAGATGGTTCTCACAAAGCCAAAAACATTCAGTACTTC.

This clonotype was counted between two and nine times. The V gene is TRBV12-3 or TRBV12-4, the J gene TRBJ1-2; a weak D match, TRBD1 (5 bases). The CDR3 is made up of 13 amino acids. Trimming stripped 7 bases from V and 4 bases from J, with 13 bases between. The CDR3 loop reads CASTPRGGYGYTF. The DNA of the CDR3 is TGTGCCAGCACTCCGCGGGGGGGCTATGGCTACACCTTC.

This clonotype came up many times. CDR3 sequence (DNA): TGTGCCAGCAGTTCCCACCAGGGGGCGCGGATCTACGAGCAGTACTTC. It encodes CASSSHQGARIYEQYF. The chain combines TRBV12-3 or TRBV12-4 with TRBJ2-7; 8 nucleotides agree with TRBD1. There are 16 residues in the CDR3. After removal of 4 bases from V and 3 bases from J, the junction contained 11 bases not matched to a gene.

This clonotype was seen repeatedly, ten times or more. The gene calls are TRBV30 and TRBJ2-1; TRBD1 might be the D (5 bases). This CDR3 is 13 amino acids long. Per germline, CDR1 GTSNPN and CDR2 SVGIG (reference sequence). V lost 0 bases and J lost 3, with 6 bases in between. The CDR3 reads CAWSVDSYNEQFF. CDR3 sequence (DNA): TGTGCCTGGAGTGTAGACAGCTACAATGAGCAGTTCTTC.

This clonotype was observed many times. Here the CDR3 reads CSASLAGRKETQYF. In DNA, the CDR3 is TGCAGTGCAAGCTTAGCGGGACGTAAAGAGACCCAGTACTTC. The chain uses TRBV20-1 and TRBJ2-5; 8 nucleotides match TRBD2. Germline assignment: CDR1 DFQATT and CDR2 SNEGSKA (reference sequence). This CDR3 spans 14 amino acids. The junction had 9 bases not matched to a gene; V was cut back by 6 bases and J by 3 bases.

The chain recombines TRBV28 with TRBJ2-7; D unclear. CDR1 is MDHEN and CDR2 is SYDVKM in the germline V gene. V lost 4 bases and J lost 12, with 7 bases in between. The CDR3 length is 9 residues. Here the CDR3 DNA reads TGTGCCAGCAGTTACCCATTGTACTTC. Translation gives CASSYPLYF. The variable domain in full, with the rest retrieved from reference TRBV28 and TRBJ2-7, is DVKVTQSSRYLVKRTGEKVFLECVQDMDHENMFWYRQDPGLGLRLIYFSYDVKMKEKGDIPEGYSVSREKKERFSLILESASTNQTSMYLCASSYPLYFGPGTRLTVT.

In this sample, this clonotype turned up a few times. This chain joins TRBV29-1 and TRBJ2-3; 10 positions match TRBD1. Per the germline V gene, CDR1 is SQVTM and CDR2 is ANQGSEA. With 5 bases clipped from V and 3 bases from J, the junction kept 5 bases outside the gene matches. This CDR3 contains 14 residues. The chain's CDR3 is CSVWRDRGTDTQYF. The CDR3 DNA reads as TGCAGCGTTTGGCGGGACAGGGGTACAGATACGCAGTATTTT.

There are many counts of this clonotype. V and J are TRBV27 and TRBJ2-7; 9 bases agree with TRBD2. V shed 5 bases and J 1 base; nucleotides not matched to a gene: 15. This CDR3 has 18 residues. The germline CDR1 and CDR2 sequences are MNHEY and SMNVEV (reference sequence). The CDR3 coding sequence is TGTGCCAGCAGTACCAGGACTAGCGTTGACGGATTTTCCTACGAGCAGTACTTC. It encodes CASSTRTSVDGFSYEQYF.

This clonotype rates as medium-sized. The DNA of the CDR3 is TGTGCCAGCAGCTTCGCTCAGACGAACACCGGGGAGCTGTTTTTT. Amino acid sequence: CASSFAQTNTGELFF. The chain employs TRBV7-9 and TRBJ2-2; no reliable D call. The CDR3 spans 15 residues. V lost 3 bases, J lost 0 bases, and 8 bases lay in between. The germline V gene encodes CDR1 SEHNR and CDR2 FQNEAQ (reference sequence).

This clonotype was recorded at least ten times. The chain couples TRBV12-3 or TRBV12-4 to TRBJ2-2, with 7 bases lining up with TRBD2. Trimming took 7 bases from V and 5 from J; bases not matched to a gene: 10. This CDR3 comprises 15 residues. The CDR3, as DNA: TGTGCCAGCAAAGTGGAAGCGGGACTTACCGGGGAGCTGTTTTTT. It is translated as CASKVEAGLTGELFF.

CDR3 nucleotides: TGTGCCAGCAGTGGGGAGTACGGAAACACCATATATTTT. This translates into CASSGEYGNTIYF. The chain links TRBV6-1 to TRBJ1-3; D uncertain. Germline V gives CDR1 MNHNS, CDR2 SASEGT. The CDR3 runs to 13 residues. Trimming left V 4 bases short and J 4 bases short, with 8 bases between.

The V call is TRBV10-3, the J call TRBJ2-1; 8 nucleotides match TRBD2. Per germline, CDR1 ENHRY and CDR2 SYGVKD. The CDR3 contains 20 residues. Trimming at V came to 0 bases and at J to 9 bases, leaving 22 bases not matched to a gene. The DNA of the CDR3 is TGTGCCATCAGTGAGTCATTTGGGAAGGGAGCGGGAGTCGACTGGAGTGAGCAGTTCTTC. Amino acids: CAISESFGKGAGVDWSEQFF.

The chain has TRBV6-6 and TRBJ1-5; D may be TRBD1 (5 bases). Germline V gives CDR1 MNHNY, CDR2 SVGAGI (reference sequence). With 3 bases removed from V and 5 bases from J, the gap between germline ends came to 8 bases. The CDR3 runs to 13 residues. The CDR3 coding sequence is TGTGCCAGCAGTTATCAAGGGGATCAGCCCCAGCATTTT. As protein: CASSYQGDQPQHF.

There are a few counts of this clonotype. CDR3 sequence (DNA): TGTGCCAGCAGCCAAGAGGGTGCCAAGACTTACAATGAGCAGTTCTTC. Its protein is CASSQEGAKTYNEQFF. The chain couples TRBV14 to TRBJ2-1; D not certain. Germline CDR1 is SGHDN and CDR2 is FVKESK. The CDR3 runs to 16 residues. V lost 0 bases and J lost 4, with 13 bases in between.

The chain uses TRBV4-1 and TRBJ1-6; TRBD1 is a possible D gene (6 bases). The germline gives CDR1 MGHRA, CDR2 YSYEKL. The CDR3 spans 20 residues. V was trimmed by 3 bases and J by 1 base, leaving 22 bases between them. The CDR3: CASSHFFGGNRRSYNSPLHF. The CDR3 region has the DNA TGCGCCAGCAGCCACTTCTTTGGGGGCAACCGAAGATCCTATAATTCACCCCTCCACTTT.